This entry describes one T cell receptor (beta chain). Its antigen is currently unknown. The data derive from a study of blood T cells in healthy people across ages. Study-wide findings and caveats: Diversity of TCR beta correlated strongly with naive T cell percentage.

A second about 7 to 11 cycle PCR used barcoded and J-beta primers. Using its own MiXCR run on the 5' RACE reads, TCRdb lists one record per CDR3 protein. The data show hundreds of thousands of distinct CDR3 sequences, around 20% seen once. The receptor comes from a man between 65 and 85 years old in good health. The specimen was blood.

This CDR3 is CASSPGVNTYEQYF. In DNA form, the CDR3 reads TGTGCCAGCAGTCCCGGGGTCAATACCTACGAGCAGTACTTC. The chain recombines TRBV28 with TRBJ2-7; weak D call: TRBD2 (5 bases). The CDR3 runs 14 residues. Germline V gene lookup returns CDR1 MDHEN and CDR2 SYDVKM. Trimming removed 5 bases from V and 2 bases from J, with 13 bases in between. The full variable domain, completed using reference TRBV28 and TRBJ2-7, is DVKVTQSSRYLVKRTGEKVFLECVQDMDHENMFWYRQDPGLGLRLIYFSYDVKMKEKGDIPEGYSVSREKKERFSLILESASTNQTSMYLCASSPGVNTYEQYFGPGTRLTVT.